This TCR beta chain came from a study of blood T cell repertoires in COVID-19. Germline-derived CDR1 and CDR2 are MNHEY and SVGEGT. The CDR3 is 13 amino acids. Trimming left V 0 bases short and J 4 bases short, with 6 bases between. Sequencing was performed with immunoSEQ multiplex PCR; in TCRdb, only in-frame clones are kept and a portion is missing. The sample shows about 59,000 clones, 75% to 95% of them seen only once. The receptor was isolated from a man older than 75 with acute or convalescent COVID-19. The sample taken for sequencing was peripheral blood. V usage is TRBV6-2 or TRBV6-3 and J usage is TRBJ1-1, with D hard to call. CDR3 amino acids: CASSYSSSTEAFF. In DNA form, the CDR3 reads TGTGCCAGCAGTTACTCGAGTAGCACTGAAGCTTTCTTT.